These 19 T cell receptor beta chains were all obtained from the same sample, sequenced in a study of T-cell memory formation after mild COVID-19. One entry per CDR3 protein results from TCRdb running MiXCR on the 5' RACE reads. The sample carries just over 200,000 distinct CDR3 sequences, 9.5% to 10% recorded once. Material for sequencing was PBMCs or a T cell subset sorted from them (not recorded which). These receptors were obtained from a man aged 18 to 30 who had mild COVID-19 (a few samples of this study predate the infection). Cell type and time point are not known.

V and J are TRBV5-1 and TRBJ2-5; D remains unclear. The CDR3 consists of 13 residues. V was pared by 5 bases and J by 3 bases, with 11 bases between. Germline loops: CDR1 SGHRS, CDR2 YFSETQ. For the CDR3, the DNA is TGCGCCAGCAGTCTGATGTACGAAGAGACCCAGTACTTC. It translates to CASSLMYEETQYF.

This clonotype was counted many times. The J gene is TRBJ2-3, the V gene TRBV5-1; D tentatively fits TRBD1 or TRBD2 (5 bases each). Germline V gene data show CDR1 as SGHRS and CDR2 as YFSETQ. There are 15 residues in the CDR3. The V end lost 1 base, the J end lost 1 base, and 10 bases lay between the germline ends. The CDR3 sequence is CASSLLGDRTDTQYF. CDR3 DNA: TGCGCCAGCAGCTTGTTGGGGGACCGCACAGATACGCAGTATTTT.

In its sample, this clonotype was seen a few times. The rearrangement joins TRBV5-8 to TRBJ1-1; a possible D gene is TRBD1 (6 bases). The length of the CDR3 is 14 residues. The germline V gene encodes CDR1 SGHTS and CDR2 YDEGEE. The V end was cut by 2 bases, the J end by 5 bases, with 13 bases between. CDR3 bases: TGTGCCAGCAGCTTCGGGCAGGGGAGGACTGAAGCTTTCTTT. It specifies CASSFGQGRTEAFF.

This chain joins TRBV5-6 and TRBJ1-2, with TRBD1 identical over 10 bases. CDR1 and CDR2 from the germline V gene are SGHDT and YYEEEE. The CDR3 has 14 amino acids. Trimming removed 3 bases from V and 4 bases from J; junction bases left unmatched: 3. The CDR3 region has the DNA TGTGCCAGCAGCTCCGGGACAGGGGTCTATGGCTACACCTTC. Amino acids: CASSSGTGVYGYTF.

This clonotype came up many times. The chain joins TRBV24-1 to TRBJ2-1; TRBD1 agrees at 8 bases. Germline V gene lookup returns CDR1 KGHDR and CDR2 SFDVKD. CDR3 size: 15 residues. The V segment lost 0 bases and the J segment 9 bases; nucleotides outside the gene matches: 6. The CDR3 DNA reads as TGTGCCACCAGTGATTTGGCAGGGGGCAATTTTGAGCAGTTCTTC. Its protein product is CATSDLAGGNFEQFF.

In its sample, this clonotype was seen a few times. This chain joins TRBV10-3 and TRBJ2-7; D unresolved. V lost 5 bases and J 3 bases, leaving 8 bases between the germline ends. Per germline, CDR1 ENHRY and CDR2 SYGVKD. The CDR3 length is 12 residues. CDR3 sequence (DNA): TGTGCCATCAGTTCCGCCGGCTACGAGCAGTACTTC. This encodes CAISSAGYEQYF.

This chain uses TRBV3-1 with TRBJ1-1, with D unresolved. This CDR3 contains 12 residues. Per germline, CDR1 LGHDT and CDR2 YNNKEL (reference sequence). V was clipped by 2 bases and J by 3 bases, with 4 bases between them. CDR3: CASSQSDTEAFF. The CDR3 DNA is TGTGCCAGCAGCCAAAGTGACACTGAAGCTTTCTTT.

This clonotype has only a few counts. This chain uses TRBV4-3 with TRBJ1-1; the D is unclear. The CDR3 sequence is 14 residues long. Per the germline V gene, CDR1 is LGHNA and CDR2 is YSLEER. V lost 0 bases, J lost 5 bases, and 10 bases lay in between. CDR3 DNA: TGCGCCAGCAGCCAAGAGATCCCTGGGACTGAAGCTTTCTTT. It translates to CASSQEIPGTEAFF.

The gene calls are TRBV4-2 and TRBJ2-5, with TRBD2 matching 8 bases. The CDR3 has 16 amino acids. The V and J ends lost 4 bases and 2 bases, in that order; junction bases with no gene match: 9. Looked up from germline, CDR1 is LGHNA and CDR2 is YNFKEQ. The CDR3 sequence is CASSPQGLAGQETQYF. The CDR3 nucleotides are TGTGCCAGCAGCCCCCAAGGGCTAGCGGGTCAAGAGACCCAGTACTTC.

This clonotype was counted a few times. The gene calls are TRBV4-3 and TRBJ1-6; no reliable D call. Trimming removed 0 bases from V and 0 bases from J, with 12 bases in between. The CDR3 runs 18 residues. Germline CDR1 LGHNA, CDR2 YSLEER. The CDR3 DNA reads TGCGCCAGCAGCCAAGATATGTCTGGAAGCTCCTATAATTCACCCCTCCACTTT. It yields the protein CASSQDMSGSSYNSPLHF.

V is TRBV24-1 and J is TRBJ2-5; either TRBD1 or TRBD2 may supply D (5 bases each). CDR3 length: 14 residues. Germline-derived CDR1 and CDR2 are KGHDR and SFDVKD. V dropped 4 bases and J dropped 4 bases, with 12 bases sitting between them. CDR3 sequence reads: CATSDPGRRETQYF. The CDR3 DNA sequence: TGTGCCACCAGTGACCCGGGACGGAGAGAGACCCAGTACTTC.

This clonotype was counted a few times. This chain links TRBV4-3 with TRBJ1-4; 8 bases match TRBD1. Germline trimming cut 1 base from V and 7 bases from J; bases unmatched to any gene: 8. The CDR3 has 16 residues. Germline V lookup: CDR1 LGHNA, CDR2 YSLEER. CDR3 amino acids: CASSQVQGAGSEKLFF. The CDR3 DNA reads as TGCGCCAGCAGCCAAGTCCAGGGGGCGGGTAGTGAAAAACTGTTTTTT.

This chain joins TRBV20-1 and TRBJ2-7, with D perhaps TRBD2 (6 bases). The CDR3 has 12 residues. Germline V CDR1 and CDR2: DFQATT, SNEGSKA (reference sequence). Trimming took 3 bases from V and 9 from J, leaving 15 bases between them. CDR3 amino acids: CSASEPGLSQYF. The CDR3, as DNA: TGCAGTGCTAGTGAACCGGGACTTTCGCAGTACTTC.

V and J are TRBV29-1 and TRBJ2-3; no clear D. V was clipped by 8 bases and J by 1 base, with 16 bases between them. There are 14 residues in the CDR3. The V gene's germline CDR1 is SQVTM and CDR2 ANQGSEA. This chain's CDR3 is CSLQRASGTDTQYF. The CDR3 nucleotides are TGCAGCCTCCAGAGAGCTAGTGGCACAGATACGCAGTATTTT.

This chain uses TRBV9 with TRBJ1-5, with 9 positions matching TRBD1. Unmatched junction bases numbered 5, after V lost 4 bases and J lost 3 bases. This CDR3 is built from 15 residues. Germline V gene sequence: CDR1 SGDLS, CDR2 YYNGEE. CDR3 residues: CASSSTGGNNQPQHF. The CDR3 nucleotides read TGTGCCAGCAGCTCGACAGGGGGGAACAATCAGCCCCAGCATTTT.

The J gene is TRBJ2-7, the V gene TRBV10-3, with D perhaps TRBD2 (6 bases). Germline values: CDR1 ENHRY, CDR2 SYGVKD. The CDR3 has 12 amino acids. V shed 0 bases and J shed 9 bases, with 9 bases lying between them. The CDR3 spells CAISESREVQYF. Written as DNA, the CDR3 is TGTGCCATCAGTGAGTCTAGGGAGGTGCAGTACTTC.

This chain links TRBV19 with TRBJ1-1; TRBD1 agrees at 7 bases. This CDR3 is built from 13 residues. Germline V gene data show CDR1 as LNHDA and CDR2 as SQIVND (reference sequence). Unmatched junction bases numbered 5, after V lost 4 bases and J lost 6 bases. CDR3: CASSTDREAEAFF. The CDR3 coding sequence is TGTGCCAGTAGTACCGACAGGGAAGCTGAAGCTTTCTTT.

The J gene is TRBJ1-2, the V gene TRBV20-1; no clear D gene. Trimming pared 6 bases from V and 4 bases from J, leaving 21 bases between. The germline V gene encodes CDR1 DFQATT and CDR2 SNEGSKA (reference sequence). CDR3 size: 15 residues. CDR3 sequence: CSASILAGPSYGYTF. CDR3 coding DNA: TGCAGTGCCTCCATTCTGGCTGGGCCGTCCTATGGCTACACCTTC.

DNA for the CDR3: TGTGCCAGCAGCCCGCAGGGACGGGGGGAAGAGCAGTACTTC. It specifies CASSPQGRGEEQYF. The chain carries TRBV9 and TRBJ2-7; 7 bases are a match to TRBD2. CDR1 is SGDLS, CDR2 YYNGEE, per germline. The CDR3 contains 14 residues. The ends lost 4 bases at V and 7 bases at J; junction bases unmatched: 11.